This TCR beta chain was observed in a study of memory CD4+ T cells and cytomegalovirus serostatus. Study details: Healthy Belgian adult donors included several CMV-positive and some 24 CMV-negative people. Study-wide results and limits: About 40% of the roughly 160 known CMV-associated TCRbeta sequences appeared in CD4+ memory.

About this clone: What it binds is not known.

The CDR3 length is 17 residues. In germline, CDR1 is MDHEN, CDR2 SYDVKM. The sort gate was single viable CD3+CD4+CD8-CD45RO+ cells for memory CD4+ T cells. After thawing, CD4+ T cells were positively selected. As processed by the authors: After removing out-of-frame reads, 2 million to 2.5 million distinct TCRbeta sequences remained. Method: immunoSEQ multiplex PCR; TCRdb's copy keeps in-frame clones and lacks some. V, J and clone size are those of that table, while D and trimming were read from the DNA. The table lists 75,000 to 90,000 clones, 80% of them singletons. V usage is TRBV28 and J usage is TRBJ2-5, with D possibly TRBD2 on 6 matching bases. The tail of the sequence fits TRBJ2-7 better, so the J call may be wrong. The TCR comes from an adult in good health and CMV-seronegative. Input material: memory CD4+ T cells from blood. This CDR3 is CASSPPEEGRFSYEQYF. CDR3 nucleotides: TGTGCCAGCAGTCCTCCGGAGGAGGGCAGGTTCTCCTACGAGCAGTACTTC.